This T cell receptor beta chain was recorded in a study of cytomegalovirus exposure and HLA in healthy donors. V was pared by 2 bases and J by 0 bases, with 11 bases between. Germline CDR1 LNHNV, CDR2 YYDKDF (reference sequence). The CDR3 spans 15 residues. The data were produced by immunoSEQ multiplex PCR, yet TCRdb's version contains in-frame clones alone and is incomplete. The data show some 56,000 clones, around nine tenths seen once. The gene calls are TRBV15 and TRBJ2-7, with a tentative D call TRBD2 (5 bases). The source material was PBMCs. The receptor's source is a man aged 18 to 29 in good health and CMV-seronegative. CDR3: CATSRLDSSSYEQYF. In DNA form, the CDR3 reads TGTGCCACCAGCAGACTGGACTCGAGCTCCTACGAGCAGTACTTC.